A single sample gave rise to the 17 T cell receptor beta chains below, sequenced in a study of beta chain features in type 1 diabetes. Expressed TCRB transcripts were sequenced because the entire RNA isolate underwent reverse transcription. Produced via immunoSEQ multiplex PCR; TCRdb's table is partial and in-frame only. The sample shows roughly 140,000 clones, around 10% of them seen only once. Specimen: central memory CD4+ T cells from blood. The source of these receptors is a man aged 18 to 30 in good health.

The V call is TRBV5-1, the J call TRBJ1-2; D call uncertain. V was cut by 4 bases and J by 2 bases, with 9 bases left in between. This CDR3 spans 13 amino acids. Germline loops: CDR1 SGHRS, CDR2 YFSETQ. The CDR3 here is CASSTDGNYGYTF. In DNA form, the CDR3 reads TGCGCCAGCAGCACGGACGGGAACTATGGCTACACCTTC.

The gene calls are TRBV7-2 and TRBJ2-5; no clear D. The CDR3 runs 13 residues. The germline V gene has CDR1 SGHTA and CDR2 FQGNSA. Trimming removed 2 bases from V and 5 bases from J, with 9 bases in between. The CDR3 DNA sequence: TGTGCCAGCAGCTTACCGCGTGGGGAGACCCAGTACTTC. The encoded protein is CASSLPRGETQYF.

This clone appeared many times. This chain connects TRBV2 to TRBJ1-4; possibly TRBD1 for D (5 bases). Trimming cost V 4 bases and J 6 bases, with 12 bases left between them. CDR1 and CDR2 from the germline V gene are SNHLY and FYNNEI. This CDR3 region has 14 residues. The CDR3: CASSVGAPDEKLFF. The DNA for the CDR3 is TGTGCCAGCAGTGTCGGGGCACCGGATGAAAAACTGTTTTTT.

This rearrangement joins TRBV4-2 to TRBJ2-5; 11 bases align to TRBD2. The CDR3 contains 16 residues. J was trimmed by 5 bases and V by 5 bases; bases with no gene match: 10. Germline-derived CDR1 and CDR2 are LGHNA and YNFKEQ. CDR3 bases: TGTGCCAGCAGCTCGGCACTAGCGGGAGTCTGGGAGACCCAGTACTTC. It yields the protein CASSSALAGVWETQYF.

This chain connects TRBV28 to TRBJ2-5; D is possibly TRBD1 (6 bases). The CDR3 consists of 14 residues. The V end lost 4 bases, the J end lost 1 base, and 10 bases lay between the germline ends. Germline lookup yields CDR1 MDHEN and CDR2 SYDVKM. The CDR3 loop reads CASSYRQVQETQYF. CDR3 nucleotide sequence: TGTGCCAGCAGTTACCGACAGGTCCAAGAGACCCAGTACTTC.

This clone has at least ten counts. The chain couples TRBV5-1 to TRBJ2-5, with a tentative D call TRBD2 (6 bases). Germline lookup yields CDR1 SGHRS and CDR2 YFSETQ. Deletions cut 6 bases from V and 4 bases from J, with 16 bases between. The CDR3 sequence is 14 residues long. The CDR3 is CASTPGGPRETQYF. The CDR3 DNA reads as TGCGCCAGCACCCCTGGAGGGCCTCGAGAGACCCAGTACTTC.

Only a few counts were recorded for this clone. This rearrangement joins TRBV7-9 to TRBJ1-2, with TRBD1 matching over 8 bases. J was trimmed by 0 bases and V by 5 bases; bases with no gene match: 5. The CDR3 runs 15 residues. Germline-derived CDR1 and CDR2 are SEHNR and FQNEAQ (reference sequence). The DNA for the CDR3 is TGTGCCAGCAGCCAAATACAGGGGGCTAACTATGGCTACACCTTC. Translating gives CASSQIQGANYGYTF.

This clone was observed many times. The chain employs TRBV30 and TRBJ2-5, with 8 bases matching TRBD2. This CDR3 comprises 13 residues. The junction had 6 bases not matched to a gene; V was cut back by 3 bases and J by 6 bases. Germline CDR1 GTSNPN, CDR2 SVGIG (reference sequence). CDR3 sequence reads: CAWRASGLKTQYF. The CDR3 DNA is TGTGCCTGGAGGGCTAGCGGGCTGAAGACCCAGTACTTC.

The chain links TRBV4-2 to TRBJ1-2; D not certain. V lost 3 bases, J lost 2 bases, and 4 bases lay in between. The CDR3 totals 12 residues. Germline V lookup: CDR1 LGHNA, CDR2 YNFKEQ. Here the CDR3 DNA reads TGTGCCAGCAGCCACGCGAACTATGGCTACACCTTC. Encoded protein: CASSHANYGYTF.

The genes are TRBV7-2 and TRBJ1-5; TRBD1 matches 7 bases. V trimming: 5 bases; J trimming: 4 bases; junction bases outside the gene matches: 5. Germline V gene lookup returns CDR1 SGHTA and CDR2 FQGNSA. The CDR3 is 14 residues long. In DNA form, the CDR3 reads TGTGCCAGCAGCCAGGGGGACACGAATCAGCCCCAGCATTTT. Encoded protein: CASSQGDTNQPQHF.

V is TRBV5-4 and J is TRBJ1-5; D perhaps matches TRBD1 (6 bases). The CDR3 has 15 residues. Trimming pared 0 bases from V and 3 bases from J, leaving 10 bases between. The germline CDR1 and CDR2 sequences are SGHNT and YYREEE (reference sequence). This CDR3 reads CASSLDPGANQPQHF. The CDR3 nucleotides are TGTGCCAGCAGCTTGGACCCGGGGGCCAATCAGCCCCAGCATTTT.

The chain uses TRBV18 and TRBJ2-2; 10 bases are a match to TRBD2. The V and J ends lost 0 bases and 6 bases, in that order; junction bases with no gene match: 4. This CDR3 comprises 16 residues. Per germline, CDR1 KGHSH and CDR2 LQKENI. The CDR3 DNA is TGTGCCAGCTCACCACCCTCTAGCGGGAGCGCCGGGGAGCTGTTTTTT. Amino acid sequence: CASSPPSSGSAGELFF.

The chain carries TRBV7-2 and TRBJ2-3; 9 bases are a match to TRBD1. The CDR3 has 12 residues. CDR1 SGHTA and CDR2 FQGNSA come from the germline V gene. J was trimmed by 11 bases and V by 3 bases; bases with no gene match: 3. The CDR3 protein is CASSLGTGKQYF. For the CDR3, the DNA is TGTGCCAGCAGCTTGGGGACAGGGAAGCAGTATTTT.

V gene TRBV6-5 combines with J gene TRBJ2-3, with D uncertain. CDR1 is MNHEY, CDR2 SVGAGI, per germline. V lost 5 bases to trimming and J lost 3 bases, with 9 bases between them. The CDR3 contains 13 residues. CDR3 sequence: CASSLKGTDTQYF. The CDR3 nucleotides read TGTGCCAGCAGTCTCAAAGGGACAGATACGCAGTATTTT.

This clone has more than one count but fewer than ten. The chain joins TRBV4-3 to TRBJ2-1; 8 bases match TRBD1. CDR3 length: 16 amino acids. Germline V CDR1 and CDR2: LGHNA, YSLEER. Unmatched junction bases numbered 12, after V lost 5 bases and J lost 6 bases. The CDR3 sequence: CASSKEDRATPNEQFF. CDR3 DNA sequence: TGCGCCAGCAGCAAGGAGGACAGGGCCACCCCCAATGAGCAGTTCTTC.

The chain recombines TRBV18 with TRBJ2-1, with 8 bases fitting TRBD2. After removal of 0 bases from V and 4 bases from J, the junction contained 5 bases not matched to a gene. The V gene's germline CDR1 is KGHSH and CDR2 LQKENI. The CDR3 consists of 16 residues. The DNA for the CDR3 is TGTGCCAGCTCACCACCGGGCGGGGGGCTTTACAATGAGCAGTTCTTC. Its translation: CASSPPGGGLYNEQFF.

V usage is TRBV5-5 and J usage is TRBJ1-2, with D unclear. Germline V gene sequence: CDR1 SGHKS, CDR2 YYEKEE (reference sequence). The CDR3 sequence is 15 residues long. With 2 bases removed from V and 1 base from J, the gap between germline ends came to 12 bases. The CDR3 coding sequence is TGTGCCAGCAGCTTAACAGCTATTATTAACTATGGCTACACCTTC. Protein product: CASSLTAIINYGYTF.